The clone carrying this T cell receptor (beta chain) appeared a few times. The antigen is undetermined. A much larger clonotype is one base distant, so this may be a read error. These data come from a study of blood T cells in healthy people across ages. Peripheral blood was drawn, about 10 milliliters per donor. Trimming removed 0 bases from V and 4 bases from J; junction bases left unmatched: 15. Germline loops: CDR1 MNHEY, CDR2 SVGEGT. The CDR3 totals 19 residues. Study-wide results and limits: CMV infection status of these donors was not known.

A J-beta primer mix and a sample-barcoded 5' primer were used in a second PCR of about 7 to 12 cycles. From the 5' RACE reads, TCRdb called clonotypes with MiXCR, one entry per CDR3 protein. The sample lists 500,000 to 700,000 distinct CDR3 sequences, roughly 30% occurring once. This chain joins TRBV6-2 or TRBV6-3 and TRBJ1-2; 9 bases align to TRBD1. The source material was blood. This TCR came from a woman over 75 in good health. In DNA form, the CDR3 reads TGTGCCAGCAGTTACTCGTCGAAGTGGGGACAGGGACAACTCTATGGCTACACCTTC. This sequence encodes CASSYSSKWGQGQLYGYTF.